One and the same sample provided the 10 T cell receptor beta chains below, sequenced in a study of T cells expressing NK-cell markers. TCRdb processed the 5' RACE reads again and assigns one entry to each CDR3 protein, with no DNA. This repertoire includes approximately 380,000 distinct CDR3 sequences. Sequenced: blood T cells: a sorted CD56 or NKG2C T cell subset, CD4+ or CD8+ T cells, or bulk PBMC T cells (not recorded which). The receptor set was obtained from a man aged 18-75 years in good health.

The chain links TRBV6-4 to TRBJ1-2. This CDR3 spans 12 amino acids. Per germline, CDR1 MRHNA and CDR2 SNTAGT. The CDR3 here is CASSDSRGGYTF.

V usage is TRBV20-1 and J usage is TRBJ2-7; TCRdb selects TRBD2, and the lack of DNA leaves this call unchecked. This CDR3 has 12 residues. Germline V gene data show CDR1 as DFQATT and CDR2 as SNEGSKA (reference sequence). CDR3 residues: CSALRREYEQYF.

V gene TRBV20-1 combines with J gene TRBJ1-1. The germline V gene encodes CDR1 DFQATT and CDR2 SNEGSKA (reference sequence). This CDR3 is 13 amino acids long. Here the CDR3 reads CSAVGFLNTEAFF.

The rearrangement joins TRBV3-1 to TRBJ1-2; TCRdb outputs TRBD1, but without DNA this stays unchecked. CDR1 is LGHDT, CDR2 YNNKEL, per germline (reference sequence). The CDR3 runs to 17 residues. The CDR3 sequence is CASSQRKGGLLDYGYTF.

The chain recombines TRBV24-1 with TRBJ1-5; the TRBD1 assignment by TCRdb is unverifiable without DNA. CDR1 KGHDR and CDR2 SFDVKD come from the germline V gene. The CDR3 consists of 16 residues. The CDR3 region is CATTSGQGYSNQPQHF.

The J gene is TRBJ1-2, the V gene TRBV28. The CDR3 loop spans 13 amino acids. Germline loops: CDR1 MDHEN, CDR2 SYDVKM. The CDR3 sequence: CASRGQAVYGYTF.

This chain joins TRBV3-1 and TRBJ2-3; TCRdb's D call of TRBD2 is untestable without DNA. Germline V gene data show CDR1 as LGHDT and CDR2 as YNNKEL (reference sequence). The CDR3 has 13 residues. The CDR3 sequence is CAIRAGSTDTQYF.

The chain carries TRBV7-9 and TRBJ1-1. Looked up from germline, CDR1 is SEHNR and CDR2 is FQNEAQ (reference sequence). The CDR3 extends over 13 amino acids. CDR3 amino acids: CASALQLNTEAFF.

The genes are TRBV5-1 and TRBJ2-7; the D gene TCRdb calls, TRBD1, cannot be checked with no DNA. The CDR3 covers 14 residues. Germline assignment: CDR1 SGHRS and CDR2 YFSETQ. The CDR3 region is CASSLDGGVYEQYF.

V usage is TRBV5-6 and J usage is TRBJ2-7; TCRdb indicates TRBD1, and absent DNA this call remains unverified. CDR1 and CDR2 (germline): SGHDT, YYEEEE. This CDR3 region has 16 residues. CDR3 amino acids: CASSGGTGGPWSEQYF.